The 29 T cell receptor beta chains given below trace back to one sample, sequenced in a study of CD8+CD57+ T cells in acquired aplastic anemia. Individuals selected for sequencing had exhibited CD8+CD57+ cell expansion on flow cytometry. Investigators profiled TCR beta VDJ and CDR3 from genomic DNA template. TCRdb re-called the reads with MiXCR, one entry per CDR3 protein. This table holds hundreds of thousands of distinct CDR3 sequences, approximately 32% found once. Specimen: sorted CD4+, CD8+, or CD8+CD57+ T cells (not recorded which) from PBMCs. These receptor sequences come from a human donor with aplastic anemia.

The genes are TRBV25-1 and TRBJ1-6; D is unresolved. Trimming left V 8 bases short and J 0 bases short, with 5 bases between. There are 13 residues in the CDR3. Germline loops: CDR1 MGHDK, CDR2 SYGVNS. DNA of the CDR3: TGTGCCAGCGGAAGCTCCTATAATTCACCCCTCCACTTT. Its protein product is CASGSSYNSPLHF.

This clonotype came up a few times. This rearrangement joins TRBV20-1 to TRBJ1-6; D uncertain. This CDR3 spans 17 amino acids. The germline CDR1 and CDR2 sequences are DFQATT and SNEGSKA (reference sequence). Trimming removed 3 bases at V and 4 bases at J, with 19 bases between. CDR3 sequence reads: CSARPSSPISYNSPLHF. CDR3 nucleotides: TGCAGTGCTAGGCCTTCTTCTCCCATATCATATAATTCACCCCTCCACTTT.

V gene TRBV24-1 combines with J gene TRBJ2-1; 11 bases map to TRBD1. V lost 3 bases to trimming and J lost 5 bases; unmatched junction nucleotides: 8. Germline V gene data show CDR1 as KGHDR and CDR2 as SFDVKD. This CDR3 region has 17 residues. The CDR3 loop is CATSDRQGQGEDNEQFF. The CDR3 DNA follows: TGTGCCACCAGTGATAGACAGGGACAGGGGGAAGACAATGAGCAGTTCTTC.

The chain combines TRBV9 with TRBJ2-1, with D unclear. Trimming stripped 0 bases from V and 2 bases from J, with 9 bases between. Germline CDR1 SGDLS, CDR2 YYNGEE. The CDR3 spans 15 residues. This chain's CDR3 is CASSVEQLTYNEQFF. The CDR3 DNA follows: TGTGCCAGCAGCGTAGAACAGCTTACCTACAATGAGCAGTTCTTC. Filled out from reference TRBV9 and TRBJ2-1, the complete variable domain reads DSGVTQTPKHLITATGQRVTLRCSPRSGDLSVYWYQQSLDQGLQFLIQYYNGEERAKGNILERFSAQQFPDLHSELNLSSLELGDSALYFCASSVEQLTYNEQFFGPGTRLTVL.

A few counts support this clonotype. V usage is TRBV25-1 and J usage is TRBJ1-6; TRBD1 matches 7 bases. The CDR3 spans 16 residues. Trimming took 5 bases from V and 7 from J; bases not matched to a gene: 11. Germline V lookup: CDR1 MGHDK, CDR2 SYGVNS. The CDR3 loop reads CASSRDSGLRNSPLHF. The CDR3 region has the DNA TGTGCCAGCAGTAGGGACAGCGGACTTCGGAATTCACCCCTCCACTTT. Variable domain in full (rest from reference TRBV25-1 and TRBJ1-6): EADIYQTPRYLVIGTGKKITLECSQTMGHDKMYWYQQDPGMELHLIHYSYGVNSTEKGDLSSESTVSRIRTEHFPLTLESARPSHTSQYLCASSRDSGLRNSPLHFGNGTRLTVT.

This clonotype was counted only a few times. The chain combines TRBV19 with TRBJ1-1; possibly TRBD1 for D (5 bases). CDR1 is LNHDA, CDR2 SQIVND, per germline (reference sequence). This CDR3 contains 13 residues. Trimming stripped 5 bases from V and 8 bases from J, with 15 bases between. The CDR3 DNA is TGTGCCAGTAGTGAGACAGAAAACAGCGAAGCTTTCTTT. It codes for CASSETENSEAFF.

With regard to this clonotype: Lacking the conserved final phenylalanine or tryptophan, this CDR3 likely reflects a read error. The chain carries TRBV7-6 and TRBJ2-7; D is tentatively TRBD1 or TRBD2 (5 bases each). Between the trimmed V and J ends, which lost 8 bases and 6 bases, there was a span of 20 bases. This CDR3 spans 14 amino acids. Germline V gives CDR1 SGHVS, CDR2 FNYEAQ. This CDR3 is CASSPGLAGTEQYL. The CDR3 nucleotides are TGTGCCAGCTCACCGGGGCTTGCAGGGACCGAGCAGTACCTC.

At least ten counts were recorded for this clonotype. V is TRBV29-1 and J is TRBJ1-2; D remains ambiguous. This CDR3 contains 14 residues. Trimming took off 1 base at V and 3 bases at J, with 12 bases between the two ends. Germline loops: CDR1 SQVTM, CDR2 ANQGSEA. The CDR3 here is CSVEGEDGDYGYTF. CDR3 nucleotide sequence: TGCAGCGTTGAAGGGGAGGACGGAGACTATGGCTACACCTTC.

This clonotype was seen a single time. A much more abundant neighbour one base away suggests this may be a read error. This chain links TRBV19 with TRBJ2-7; 8 bases are a match to TRBD2. This CDR3 spans 16 amino acids. V was clipped by 4 bases and J by 2 bases; unmatched bases: 10. Germline CDR1 LNHDA, CDR2 SQIVND (reference sequence). The CDR3 coding sequence is TGTGCCAGTAGTAAAAGCGGGGGACTCAGCCCCTACGAGCAGTACTTC. As protein: CASSKSGGLSPYEQYF.

The V gene is TRBV19, the J gene TRBJ2-3; D is unresolved. The germline V gene has CDR1 LNHDA and CDR2 SQIVND (reference sequence). CDR3 length: 15 amino acids. V lost 2 bases to trimming and J lost 4 bases, with 13 bases between them. Here the CDR3 reads CASSISPTGADTQYF. CDR3 coding DNA: TGTGCCAGTAGTATAAGCCCTACGGGTGCAGATACGCAGTATTTT. The whole variable domain, filled in from reference TRBV19 and TRBJ2-3, reads DGGITQSPKYLFRKEGQNVTLSCEQNLNHDAMYWYRQDPGQGLRLIYYSQIVNDFQKGDIAEGYSVSREKKESFPLTVTSAQKNPTAFYLCASSISPTGADTQYFGPGTRLTVL.

This clonotype was detected ten times or more. The chain is built from TRBV7-2 and TRBJ2-3; D call uncertain. This CDR3 is built from 13 residues. Germline CDR1 SGHTA, CDR2 FQGNSA. V was shortened by 4 bases and J by 2 bases, with 7 bases between the two germline ends. The CDR3 bases are TGTGCCAGCAGCTCGACCCACACAGATACGCAGTATTTT. This codes for CASSSTHTDTQYF.

This chain joins TRBV11-3 and TRBJ1-1; 9 positions agree with TRBD1. The CDR3 runs to 14 residues. Trimming removed 5 bases from V and 5 bases from J; junction bases left unmatched: 6. Germline CDR1 is SGHNT and CDR2 is YENEEA. For the CDR3, the DNA is TGTGCCAGCAGCCAGACAGGGGGTAGAACTGAAGCTTTCTTT. Its translation is CASSQTGGRTEAFF. The entire variable domain, with the rest obtained from reference TRBV11-3 and TRBJ1-1, is as follows: EAGVVQSPRYKIIEKKQPVAFWCNPISGHNTLYWYLQNLGQGPELLIRYENEEAVDDSQLPKDRFSAERLKGVDSTLKIQPAELGDSAVYLCASSQTGGRTEAFFGQGTRLTVV.

The table lists this clonotype with many counts. The chain uses TRBV7-2 and TRBJ2-7, with 8 bases aligning to TRBD1. CDR1 and CDR2 (germline): SGHTA, FQGNSA. This CDR3 is built from 14 residues. V gave up 5 bases and J gave up 4 bases; unmatched junction bases: 7. CDR3 sequence reads: CASSQGQGVYEQYF. The CDR3 DNA is TGTGCCAGCAGCCAAGGACAGGGAGTTTACGAGCAGTACTTC.

The V call is TRBV20-1, the J call TRBJ1-1; 7 nucleotides agree with TRBD1. This CDR3 is 14 amino acids long. V lost 1 base and J lost 1; bases outside the gene matches: 3. The germline V gene has CDR1 DFQATT and CDR2 SNEGSKA (reference sequence). CDR3 in amino acids: CSARGQGGNTEAFF. The CDR3 nucleotides read TGCAGTGCTAGAGGCCAGGGGGGGAACACTGAAGCTTTCTTT.

As for this clonotype: The junction differs from germline at one of its ends, possibly a read error. The chain links TRBV29-1 to TRBJ2-7; D is uncertain. The CDR3 covers 12 residues. The V gene's germline CDR1 is SQVTM and CDR2 ANQGSEA. The CDR3 protein is CSVREGSCEQYF. CDR3 DNA: TGCAGCGTTAGAGAAGGATCCTGCGAGCAATACTTC.

As for this clonotype: A clone one base away is much larger, so this may be a read error. V gene TRBV2 combines with J gene TRBJ1-5; D gene uncertain. V was shortened by 3 bases and J by 5 bases, with 11 bases between the two germline ends. The CDR3 is made up of 14 amino acids. Germline V gene sequence: CDR1 SNHLY, CDR2 FYNNEI. The CDR3 protein is CASSESAIDQPQHF. CDR3 coding DNA: TGTGCCAGCAGTGAGTCAGCGATCGATCAGCCCCAGCATTTT.

In this sample, this clonotype turned up many times. One end of the junction fails to match germline, which may point to a read error. J is TRBJ1-5 and V is TRBV7-6; TRBD1 matches at 7 bases. CDR3 size: 21 residues. The germline gives CDR1 SGHVS, CDR2 FNYEAQ. DNA for the CDR3: TGTGCTAGCAGCTTACTTCGTCCCCAAACAGGGGACCAATGGAGCAATCAGCCCCAGCATTTT. It codes for CASSLLRPQTGDQWSNQPQHF.

This chain links TRBV7-6 with TRBJ2-7; the match to TRBD2 covers 14 bases. The junction had 7 bases not matched to a gene; V was cut back by 0 bases and J by 0 bases. Germline CDR1 SGHVS, CDR2 FNYEAQ. The CDR3 has 19 amino acids. The CDR3 loop is CASSLAGLAGDPSSYEQYV. Here the CDR3 DNA reads TGTGCCAGCAGCTTAGCGGGACTAGCGGGGGACCCTAGCTCCTACGAGCAGTACGTC.

CDR3 DNA sequence: TGTGCCAGCAGCTCGTTCTACTCTGGAAACACCATATATTTT. The encoded protein is CASSSFYSGNTIYF. This rearrangement joins TRBV9 to TRBJ1-3; D is uncertain. This CDR3 spans 14 amino acids. Trimming left V 4 bases short and J 0 bases short, with 8 bases between. The V gene's germline CDR1 is SGDLS and CDR2 YYNGEE.

The V call is TRBV25-1, the J call TRBJ2-1, with 7 bases lining up with TRBD2. The J segment lost 6 bases and the V segment lost 6 bases, leaving 14 bases of the junction unmatched. This CDR3 comprises 16 residues. From germline, CDR1 is MGHDK and CDR2 SYGVNS. DNA for the CDR3: TGTGCCAGCAGCGCCAGTCTAGCGGCACCCTGCAATGAGCAGTTCTTC. This gives the protein CASSASLAAPCNEQFF.

Only a few counts were recorded for this clonotype. One end of the junction does not line up with germline, which may come from a read error. This chain joins TRBV5-1 and TRBJ1-4, with a weak D call TRBD1 (5 bases). CDR3 length equals 18 residues. Germline V gene sequence: CDR1 SGHRS, CDR2 YFSETQ. CDR3 protein: CASSLAEGPRRTGEKLLF. In nucleotides, the CDR3 is TGCGCCAGCAGCTTGGCCGAGGGGCCTCGGAGGACCGGTGAAAAACTGCTTTTT.

This clonotype came up once. One base away lies a much larger clone, so this may be a sequencing read error. The conserved phenylalanine or tryptophan normally closing the CDR3 is absent here, so this likely arose from a read error. The V and J genes are TRBV19 and TRBJ1-1; weak D call: TRBD1 (5 bases). The CDR3 is made up of 14 amino acids. Germline CDR1 reads LNHDA; CDR2 reads SQIVND (reference sequence). Trimming removed 6 bases at V and 5 bases at J, with 16 bases between. In DNA form, the CDR3 reads TGTGCCAGTAGGGGGGTATTCCGGGGGACTGAAGCTTTCTCT. It is translated as CASRGVFRGTEAFS.

This clonotype was observed many times. The rearrangement uses TRBV12-3 or TRBV12-4 and TRBJ1-2; 12 bases map to TRBD1. There are 15 residues in the CDR3. Trimming cost V 6 bases and J 7 bases; bases outside gene matches: 9. The CDR3 nucleotides are TGTGCCAGCAGCGCCGGGACAGGGGGCGTTGGTGGCTACACCTTC. Protein: CASSAGTGGVGGYTF.

As concerns this clonotype: The junction departs from germline at one end; a sequencing error may be responsible. The chain combines TRBV7-9 with TRBJ1-2; D remains unclear. CDR3 size: 13 residues. Germline-derived CDR1 and CDR2 are SEHNR and FQNEAQ (reference sequence). In DNA, the CDR3 is TGCGCCAGCAGCCACGACGTCTACTATGGCTACACCTTC. Amino acids: CASSHDVYYGYTF.

Concerning this clonotype itself: At one boundary the junction diverges from the germline segment, which might be a read error. The genes are TRBV11-1 and TRBJ2-1; perhaps TRBD1 as D (5 bases). The V gene's germline CDR1 is SGHAT and CDR2 FQDESV (reference sequence). The CDR3 sequence is 15 residues long. The CDR3 reads CVSSLTQAVYNEQFF. CDR3 nucleotide sequence: TGTGTCAGCAGCTTAACACAGGCGGTATACAATGAGCAGTTCTTC.

The V call is TRBV20-1, the J call TRBJ1-1; 7 bases align to TRBD1. The CDR3 consists of 15 residues. The germline gives CDR1 DFQATT, CDR2 SNEGSKA (reference sequence). V was clipped by 1 base and J by 3 bases; unmatched bases: 8. CDR3 bases: TGCAGTGCTAGAGTCAAAGACAGGGCTGACACTGAAGCTTTCTTT. Residues: CSARVKDRADTEAFF.

The chain recombines TRBV11-1 with TRBJ1-1; maybe TRBD1 (6 bases). This CDR3 is built from 12 residues. Trimming took 5 bases from V and 13 from J, leaving 17 bases between them. In germline, CDR1 is SGHAT, CDR2 FQDESV (reference sequence). The CDR3 region is CASSQVGTPLFF. CDR3 in DNA: TGTGCCAGCAGCCAAGTCGGGACACCCCTTTTCTTT.

At least ten counts were recorded for this clonotype. The V gene is TRBV10-3, the J gene TRBJ2-5; D may be TRBD1 (7 bases). V gave up 10 bases and J gave up 2 bases, with 20 bases separating them. Germline CDR1 ENHRY, CDR2 SYGVKD. The length of the CDR3 is 15 residues. The CDR3 sequence: CASGPRGQSQETQYF. The CDR3 DNA is TGTGCCAGCGGGCCGCGGGGACAGTCACAAGAGACCCAGTACTTC.

This clonotype was observed many times. The chain joins TRBV20-1 to TRBJ2-3; TRBD2 agrees at 14 bases. The CDR3 length is 16 residues. Looked up from germline, CDR1 is DFQATT and CDR2 is SNEGSKA (reference sequence). Germline trimming cut 6 bases from V and 6 bases from J; bases unmatched to any gene: 11. In nucleotides, the CDR3 is TGCAGTGCCAGACCGGGACTAGCGGGAGTCTATGATACGCAGTATTTT. Its protein product is CSARPGLAGVYDTQYF.